These 25 T cell receptor beta chains were all obtained from the same sample, sequenced in a study of identical twins. MiXCR, run by TCRdb on the 5' RACE reads, gives a single entry per CDR3 protein. The repertoire consists of some 900,000 distinct CDR3 sequences, with approximately 13% occurring once and the leading ten covering around 1.5%. These data were also filed under a second study, of yellow fever vaccine responses in identical twins.

Specimen: PBMCs. The receptors were sampled from a woman aged 18-29 years in good health.

The chain is built from TRBV10-3 and TRBJ2-7, with a tentative D call TRBD2 (5 bases). Germline V lookup: CDR1 ENHRY, CDR2 SYGVKD. The CDR3 runs 12 residues. The V gene lost 8 bases and the J gene lost 2 bases, with 10 bases spanning the gap. Here the CDR3 DNA reads TGTGCCATCGCAGCGGAGGCCTACGAGCAGTACGTC. Translated, it gives CAIAAEAYEQYV.

This clonotype occurred a few times. The rearrangement uses TRBV6-2 or TRBV6-3 and TRBJ2-7, with TRBD1 matching over 7 bases. The V segment lost 10 bases and the J segment 4 bases; nucleotides outside the gene matches: 4. The length of the CDR3 is 11 residues. CDR1 and CDR2 from the germline V gene are MNHEY and SVGEGT. The CDR3 region has the DNA TGTGCCACCCGGGACAGATACGAGCAGTACGTC. Its protein product is CATRDRYEQYV.

The table lists this clonotype with a few counts. J is TRBJ2-7 and V is TRBV27; weak D call: TRBD1 (6 bases). Germline CDR1 is MNHEY and CDR2 is SMNVEV (reference sequence). The ends were cut back, 9 bases at V and 6 bases at J, with 18 bases in the middle. The CDR3 has 13 residues. The CDR3 coding sequence is TGTGCCAGGCTCCAAGGGGGTAAGTTCGAGCAGTACGTC. Translation: CARLQGGKFEQYV.

The rearrangement links TRBV20-1 to TRBJ2-5; TRBD1 aligns across 7 bases. V trimming: 2 bases; J trimming: 2 bases; junction bases outside the gene matches: 5. Germline values: CDR1 DFQATT, CDR2 SNEGSKA (reference sequence). This CDR3 spans 14 amino acids. Here the CDR3 DNA reads TGCAGTGCTAGAAGAGGGGGCGGGCAAGAGACCCAGTACTTC. Translation gives CSARRGGGQETQYF.

The chain combines TRBV20-1 with TRBJ2-7; unclear D gene. This CDR3 region has 12 residues. Germline V gene sequence: CDR1 DFQATT, CDR2 SNEGSKA (reference sequence). Trimming took 5 bases from V and 4 from J, leaving 12 bases between them. CDR3 sequence (DNA): TGCAGTGCTGGTCTAAACCCATACGAGCAGTACTTC. Translating it yields CSAGLNPYEQYF.

The rearrangement uses TRBV7-9 and TRBJ2-5, with TRBD2 matching over 11 bases. The CDR3 spans 14 residues. Germline V gene sequence: CDR1 SEHNR, CDR2 FQNEAQ (reference sequence). J was trimmed by 5 bases and V by 6 bases; bases with no gene match: 5. The CDR3 protein is CASSTSGSGETQYF. The CDR3 nucleotides read TGTGCCAGCAGTACTAGCGGGAGTGGGGAGACCCAGTACTTC.

The gene calls are TRBV7-2 and TRBJ2-5; tentatively, D is TRBD2 (6 bases). This CDR3 is built from 13 residues. The germline CDR1 and CDR2 sequences are SGHTA and FQGNSA. V was cut by 5 bases and J by 7 bases, with 14 bases left in between. CDR3 nucleotide sequence: TGTGCCAGCAGCACCCCGGGGGAGGCGACCCAGTACTTC. Protein product: CASSTPGEATQYF.

This clonotype was picked up a small number of times. J is TRBJ2-1 and V is TRBV10-1; D is possibly TRBD2 (5 bases). CDR1 is WNHNN, CDR2 SYGVQD, per germline (reference sequence). The ends were cut back, 8 bases at V and 2 bases at J, with 25 bases in the middle. The CDR3 has 18 amino acids. In DNA, the CDR3 is TGCGCCAGCGTAAAAGGGAGCTCGAAAGGGAAAACCTACAATGAGCAGTTCTTC. This codes for CASVKGSSKGKTYNEQFF.

This clonotype appeared many times. The chain is built from TRBV2 and TRBJ2-1; TRBD2 aligns across 12 bases. The length of the CDR3 is 16 residues. CDR1 is SNHLY and CDR2 is FYNNEI in the germline V gene. V gave up 6 bases and J gave up 12 bases; unmatched junction bases: 15. The CDR3 region is CASRTKTSGGPRRQFF. The CDR3 DNA is TGTGCCAGCAGAACTAAGACTAGCGGGGGACCCCGGAGGCAGTTCTTC. The full variable domain, completed using reference TRBV2 and TRBJ2-1, is EPEVTQTPSHQVTQMGQEVILRCVPISNHLYFYWYRQILGQKVEFLVSFYNNEISEKSEIFDDQFSVERPDGSNFTLKIRSTKLEDSAMYFCASRTKTSGGPRRQFFGPGTRLTVL.

The CDR3 nucleotides read TGTGCCAGCAGGGCCGTCCGTGAGACAGGTCGTCTTCGGGGTTATGGCTACACCTTC. Amino acids: CASRAVRETGRLRGYGYTF. The V and J genes are TRBV11-2 and TRBJ1-2; D is possibly TRBD1 (6 bases). Germline-derived CDR1 and CDR2 are SGHAT and FQNNGV. Trimming pared 6 bases from V and 5 bases from J, leaving 31 bases between. This CDR3 is built from 19 residues.

This clonotype turned up a few times. The chain joins TRBV29-1 to TRBJ1-1; possibly TRBD1 for D (5 bases). The germline gives CDR1 SQVTM, CDR2 ANQGSEA. The CDR3 covers 12 residues. DNA of the CDR3: TGCGAAGCTGCGCAGGGAAACACTGAAGCTTTCTTT. Translation: CEAAQGNTEAFF.

This clonotype has a count of ten or more. This chain joins TRBV2 and TRBJ1-5; D is perhaps TRBD1 (6 bases). This CDR3 region has 14 residues. The V end was cut by 4 bases, the J end by 3 bases, with 10 bases between. Germline values: CDR1 SNHLY, CDR2 FYNNEI. Written as DNA, the CDR3 is TGTGCCAGCAGTGGCCAGGGGAACAATCAGCCCCAGCATTTT. It encodes CASSGQGNNQPQHF.

This clonotype was picked up one time. The chain combines TRBV20-1 with TRBJ2-1; 11 bases line up with TRBD2. The germline CDR1 and CDR2 sequences are DFQATT and SNEGSKA (reference sequence). V lost 1 base to trimming and J lost 8 bases; unmatched junction nucleotides: 13. The CDR3 extends over 17 amino acids. For the CDR3, the DNA is TGCAGTGCTAGAGCACTAACGTCTAGCGGGAGGTGGGATGAGCAGTTCTTC. Its protein product is CSARALTSSGRWDEQFF.

The sample holds a few counts of this clonotype. The gene calls are TRBV5-6 and TRBJ2-1; 14 bases match TRBD2. The trim removed 3 bases at V and 9 bases at J, leaving 8 bases unmatched. The CDR3 has 16 residues. CDR1 is SGHDT, CDR2 YYEEEE, per germline. CDR3 coding DNA: TGTGCCAGCAGCTGGGGGACTAGCGGGAGATGGGGTGAGCAGTTCTTC. Translation gives CASSWGTSGRWGEQFF.

There are a few counts of this clonotype. The rearrangement joins TRBV27 to TRBJ1-1; a weak D match, TRBD1 (6 bases). The V end was cut by 6 bases, the J end by 2 bases, with 16 bases between. The germline CDR1 and CDR2 sequences are MNHEY and SMNVEV (reference sequence). This CDR3 is built from 15 residues. The CDR3 DNA is TGTGCCAGCAGCCTGAGGGGGGCAAGAAACACTGAAGCTTTCTTT. This translates into CASSLRGARNTEAFF.

This clonotype was seen only a few times. This chain joins TRBV6-2 or TRBV6-3 and TRBJ2-7; unclear D gene. V was pared by 2 bases and J by 5 bases, with 10 bases between. Germline V CDR1 and CDR2: MNHEY, SVGEGT. The length of the CDR3 is 13 residues. The CDR3 region is CASSYIGFHEQYV. The DNA of the CDR3 is TGTGCCAGCAGTTACATAGGGTTCCACGAGCAGTACGTC.

The table lists this clonotype with many counts. V usage is TRBV15 and J usage is TRBJ1-1; D remains ambiguous. Between the trimmed V and J ends, which lost 0 bases and 5 bases, there was a span of 10 bases. CDR1 and CDR2 (germline): LNHNV, YYDKDF (reference sequence). The CDR3 loop spans 14 amino acids. CDR3 sequence: CATSREGPGTEAFF. The DNA for the CDR3 is TGTGCCACCAGCAGAGAAGGGCCGGGTACTGAAGCTTTCTTT.

This clonotype was counted between two and nine times. This chain connects TRBV20-1 to TRBJ2-7; 8 bases align to TRBD2. The germline V gene encodes CDR1 DFQATT and CDR2 SNEGSKA (reference sequence). The CDR3 is 13 residues long. V lost 7 bases, J lost 0 bases, and 5 bases stayed unmatched. The CDR3 DNA sequence: TGCAGTGTTTTTAGCGGGACCTCCTACGAGCAGTACGTC. Translating it yields CSVFSGTSYEQYV.

The chain joins TRBV5-1 to TRBJ2-3, with D perhaps given as TRBD1 or TRBD2 (5 bases each). V shed 3 bases and J shed 1 base, with 18 bases lying between them. The CDR3 is 17 residues long. Germline V gene data show CDR1 as SGHRS and CDR2 as YFSETQ. The CDR3 is CASSYYLRRDGTDTQYF. CDR3 nucleotides: TGCGCCAGCAGCTACTACCTGCGCAGGGACGGCACAGATACGCAGTATTTT.

This clonotype showed up many times. This chain uses TRBV5-1 with TRBJ2-1, with TRBD1 identical over 7 bases. CDR1 is SGHRS, CDR2 YFSETQ, per germline. The CDR3 length is 16 residues. With 4 bases clipped from V and 4 bases from J, the junction kept 11 bases outside the gene matches. CDR3: CASSLSGTALYNEQFF. DNA for the CDR3: TGCGCCAGCAGCCTGTCCGGGACAGCCTTATACAATGAGCAGTTCTTC.

This chain connects TRBV7-9 to TRBJ2-2; 11 bases agree with TRBD1. The CDR3 consists of 16 residues. Germline lookup yields CDR1 SEHNR and CDR2 FQNEAQ (reference sequence). With V trimmed by 3 bases and J by 4 bases, 4 bases remained unmatched. CDR3 bases: TGTGCCAGCAGCTTCCCCGGGACAGGGGGCACCGGGGAGCTGTTTTTT. Its protein product is CASSFPGTGGTGELFF.

The gene calls are TRBV6-1 and TRBJ1-4; D is unclear. CDR1 MNHNS and CDR2 SASEGT come from the germline V gene. The CDR3 consists of 13 residues. Between the trimmed V and J ends, which lost 8 bases and 3 bases, there was a span of 10 bases. This CDR3 is CASEDGANEKLFF. The CDR3 DNA sequence: TGTGCCAGCGAAGACGGGGCTAATGAAAAACTGTTTTTT.

This rearrangement joins TRBV11-2 to TRBJ2-2, with D perhaps assigned TRBD1 or TRBD2 (5 bases each). V was shortened by 5 bases and J by 6 bases, with 10 bases between the two germline ends. From germline, CDR1 is SGHAT and CDR2 FQNNGV. The CDR3 loop spans 13 amino acids. CDR3 loop: CASSPGRAGELFF. The CDR3 DNA is TGTGCCAGCAGCCCGGGGCGGGCCGGGGAGCTGTTTTTT.

In its sample, this clonotype was seen many times. The chain links TRBV3-1 to TRBJ2-7; 9 bases match TRBD1. Germline CDR1 reads LGHDT; CDR2 reads YNNKEL (reference sequence). Trimming removed 1 base from V and 6 bases from J; junction bases left unmatched: 7. This CDR3 comprises 15 residues. DNA of the CDR3: TGTGCCAGCAGCCAAGTCCGGACAGGGGCGACCGAGCAGTACTTC. Amino acids: CASSQVRTGATEQYF.

The V and J genes are TRBV2 and TRBJ2-5; D unresolved. Per germline, CDR1 SNHLY and CDR2 FYNNEI. The V end was cut by 3 bases, the J end by 1 base, with 6 bases between. This CDR3 spans 13 amino acids. CDR3 nucleotide sequence: TGTGCCAGCAGTGACATGGTCCAAGAGACCCAGTACTTC. Protein product: CASSDMVQETQYF.